This TCR beta chain emerged from a study of vaccination and CD4 T cells after COVID-19 (dated by TCRdb to between 2021 and 2024). Broadly, across the study: Convalescent patients had a positive SARS-CoV-2 result on nasal swab PCR, and of these patients, under ten had mild disease and one had severe disease. The convalescent cohort included six males and four females, with two Hispanic individuals, seven Caucasians, two Asians and one multiracial person. Two doses of either the Pfizer-BioNTech BNT162b2 vaccine (n=8) or the Moderna mRNA-1273 vaccine (n=2) were administered to participants. Post-COVID blood samples from convalescent patients were collected a median of roughly 100 days after diagnosis, with a range of 35 to 161 days. Post-vaccine blood samples were collected a median of about 66 days after the second vaccine dose, ranging from roughly 12 to 250 days. Culture stimuli were overlapping spike peptide pools from SARS-CoV-2 and from the common cold coronaviruses HCoV-NL63, HCoV-OC43 and HCoV-229E. In control cultures, a CEFX viral epitope pool was used as positive control, an HIV-1 Nef peptide pool was used as negative control, or no peptide was added. In 10 COVID-19 convalescent patients and a handful of infection-naive healthy vaccine recipients, researchers compared the spike-specific CD4+ TCR repertoire from before mRNA vaccination with the repertoire from after.

Broad study findings and their caveats: Of the vaccine-specific clones in convalescent patients, 304 of 307, or nearly all, reacted only to SARS-CoV-2 spike and did not cross-react with common cold coronaviruses. In convalescent patients, a median 86.3% of post-vaccine SARS-CoV-2-reactive clones were detected only after vaccination, suggesting vaccine-specific priming. Relatively few convalescent patients were included in the study, and early timepoints after natural infection were not analyzed. The median number of SARS-CoV-2-reactive clonotypes rose from 20 to 25 after infection to 35 to 45 after vaccination, but the change was not significant.

Trimming costs V 4 bases and J 4 bases, and their ends lie 8 bases apart. The germline V gene (reference sequence) supplies CDR1 LNHDA and CDR2 SQIVND. The CDR3 goes from the cysteine to the phenylalanine over 13 residues. The retained sequence is limited to the CDR3, 39 bases, with the frame set at the first base. Library construction relied on PCR. DNA from cultured CD4+ T cells underwent TCR sequencing with the Oncomine TCR Beta short-read assay at the Johns Hopkins FTIC core. The QIAamp micro DNA kit was used to extract genomic DNA from the cultured CD4+ T cells. Oncomine TCR Beta libraries from cultured CD4+ T cells were pooled using unique dual indexes and sequenced on an Illumina iSeq 100. Regarding the original processing steps: Non-productive sequences were removed, and CDR3s not starting with C, not ending with F or W, or shorter than 7 amino acids were discarded. The MANAFEST web application was used to identify antigen-specific clonotypes by comparing peptide-stimulated wells against reference wells and other culture wells. Positive clones required FDR below 0.05, an odds ratio above 5, and productive frequency above 0.1% in at least two of three replicate wells. A clonotype was classed as cross-reactive if the clonotype showed significant expansion both in SARS-CoV-2 spike wells and in at least one common cold coronavirus spike condition. Using R version 3.6.1, CDR3 homology was evaluated through Levenshtein distances (stringdist) along with unrooted phylogenetic trees (ape). The public reads were quality trimmed at Q25 with fastp and then assembled into clones with MiXCR by TCRdb, keeping productive beta chains. Entries are consolidated by CDR3 protein sequence, retaining the most common genes and DNA. It is TCRdb's table, rather than the study itself, that gives the V and J calls and clone size. Counted in this sample were 20,000 to 25,000 distinct CDR3 sequences; under 60% of them appeared once. The ten largest account for around 9.5% of the sample.

The treatment or condition label corresponds to: roughly ten-day PBMC culture with coronavirus spike peptide pools or control peptides (ViraFEST assay). To expand antigen-specific T cells with peptide pools and then pick out the expanded clonotypes through TCR sequencing, the study relied on the ViraFEST assay. Positive SARS-CoV-2 PCR tests in the convalescent patients dated from March to December 2020, before Alpha, Beta and Delta variants emerged in the United States. Some 2 million PBMCs per well were cultured in IMDM with 5% human AB serum and approximately 9.8 IU/ml IL-2, plus 10 ug/ml peptide pools. On days 3 and 7, half of the culture medium was replaced with fresh IL-2-containing medium. After approximately 11 days of culture, CD4+ T cells were isolated by negative selection with the EasySep CD4+ T cell isolation kit. Ficoll-Paque Plus gradient centrifugation was used to isolate PBMCs from whole blood, and the isolated PBMCs were then either used fresh or cryopreserved at -140C. In general, triplicate wells were set up for every culture condition.

Worth noting for this clonotype: The specificity of this receptor is unknown. The input lacks base qualities; no much larger clone sits a single base away.

This receptor chain uses TRBV19 and TRBJ1-5; the D gene cannot be named for sure. The clonotype comes from a human donor who had recovered from COVID-19. Sequenced material: CD4+ T cells from blood, cultured in vitro. CDR3 sequence: CASSRRVNQPQHF. DNA sequence: TGTGCCAGTAGTAGGAGAGTAAATCAGCCCCAGCATTTT.